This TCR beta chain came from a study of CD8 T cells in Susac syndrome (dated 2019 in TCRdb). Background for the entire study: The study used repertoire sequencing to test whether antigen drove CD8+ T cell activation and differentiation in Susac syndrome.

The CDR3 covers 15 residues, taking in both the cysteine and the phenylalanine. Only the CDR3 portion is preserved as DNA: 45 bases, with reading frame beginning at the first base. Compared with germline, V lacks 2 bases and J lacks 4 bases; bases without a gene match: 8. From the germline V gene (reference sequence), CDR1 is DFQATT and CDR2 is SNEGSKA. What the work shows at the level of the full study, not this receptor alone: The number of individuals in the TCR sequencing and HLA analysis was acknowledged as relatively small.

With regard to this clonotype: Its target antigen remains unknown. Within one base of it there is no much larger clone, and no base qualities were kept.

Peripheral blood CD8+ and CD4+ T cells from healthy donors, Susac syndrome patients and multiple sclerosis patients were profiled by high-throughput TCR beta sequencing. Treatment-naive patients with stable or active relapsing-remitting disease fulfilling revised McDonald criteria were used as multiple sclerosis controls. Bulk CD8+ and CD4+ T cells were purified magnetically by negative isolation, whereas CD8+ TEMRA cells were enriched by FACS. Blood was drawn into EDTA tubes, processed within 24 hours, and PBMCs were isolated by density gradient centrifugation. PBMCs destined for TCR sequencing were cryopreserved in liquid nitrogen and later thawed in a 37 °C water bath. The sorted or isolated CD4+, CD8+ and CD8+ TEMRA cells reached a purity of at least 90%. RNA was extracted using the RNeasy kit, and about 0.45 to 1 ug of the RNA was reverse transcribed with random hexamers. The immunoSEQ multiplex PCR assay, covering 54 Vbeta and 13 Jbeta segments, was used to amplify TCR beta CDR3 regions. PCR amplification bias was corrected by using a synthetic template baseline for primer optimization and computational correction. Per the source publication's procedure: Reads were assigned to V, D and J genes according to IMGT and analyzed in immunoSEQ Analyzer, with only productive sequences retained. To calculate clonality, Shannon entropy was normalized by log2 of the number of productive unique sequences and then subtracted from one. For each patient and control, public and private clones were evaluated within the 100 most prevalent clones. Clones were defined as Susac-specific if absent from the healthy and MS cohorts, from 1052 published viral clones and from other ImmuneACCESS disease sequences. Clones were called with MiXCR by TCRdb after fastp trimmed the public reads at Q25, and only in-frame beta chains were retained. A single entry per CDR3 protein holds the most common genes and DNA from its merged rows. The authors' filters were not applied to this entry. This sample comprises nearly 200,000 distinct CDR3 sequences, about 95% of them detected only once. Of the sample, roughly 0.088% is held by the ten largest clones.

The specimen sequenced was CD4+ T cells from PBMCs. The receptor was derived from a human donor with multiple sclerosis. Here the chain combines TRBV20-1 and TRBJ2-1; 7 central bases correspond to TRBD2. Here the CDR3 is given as CSARTGGLLYNEQFF. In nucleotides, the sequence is TGCAGTGCTAGAACCGGGGGACTACTTTACAATGAGCAGTTCTTC.